These T cell receptor beta chains were read from a single sample in a study of T cell responses to AZD1222 COVID-19 vaccine. Libraries were prepared by immunoSEQ multiplex PCR; TCRdb keeps only in-frame clonotypes and omits some of them. Among roughly 140,000 clones listed, around 90% were seen once. The input for sequencing was peripheral blood, taken on day 0 of AZD1222 vaccination. The receptors shown here come from an adult in good health. Both conserved end residues are trimmed from each CDR3. Where a row states a size, it is once, few, many or the class of an expanded clone; other rows omit it.

j_gene: TRBJ2-2; v_gene: TRBV19; abundance: -; CDR3aa: ASMEFRNTGELF
j_gene: TRBJ1-6; v_gene: TRBV4-3; abundance: once; CDR3aa: ASSQRRSAYNSPLH
j_gene: TRBJ2-1; v_gene: TRBV27; abundance: -; CDR3aa: ASSVAGLYNEQF
j_gene: TRBJ2-2; v_gene: TRBV19; abundance: once; CDR3aa: ASSLTGAVTGELF
j_gene: TRBJ2-1; v_gene: TRBV3-1/TRBV3-2; abundance: -; CDR3aa: ASSHLAGGAGFNEQF
j_gene: TRBJ2-7; v_gene: TRBV27; abundance: -; CDR3aa: ASKNGGQTYEQY
j_gene: TRBJ1-3; v_gene: TRBV7-9; abundance: -; CDR3aa: ASSQGSSGNTIY
j_gene: TRBJ2-7; v_gene: TRBV5-1; abundance: -; CDR3aa: ASSLEREGYEQY
j_gene: TRBJ2-5; v_gene: TRBV5-1; abundance: -; CDR3aa: ASRLGTGTAEETQY
j_gene: TRBJ2-4; v_gene: TRBV28; abundance: once; CDR3aa: ASSLVASGQNIQY
j_gene: TRBJ2-1; v_gene: TRBV15; abundance: -; CDR3aa: ATSSELAGAINEQF
j_gene: TRBJ1-5; v_gene: TRBV24-1; abundance: -; CDR3aa: ATSEDRTQPQH
j_gene: TRBJ2-1; v_gene: TRBV29-1; abundance: -; CDR3aa: SVEGASGSFNEQF
j_gene: TRBJ1-1; v_gene: TRBV25-1; abundance: -; CDR3aa: ATTQGMGTEAF
j_gene: TRBJ1-3; v_gene: TRBV6-4; abundance: -; CDR3aa: ASSAGPGNTIY
j_gene: TRBJ2-5; v_gene: TRBV7-2; abundance: -; CDR3aa: ASSRGARETQY
j_gene: TRBJ1-5; v_gene: TRBV5-8; abundance: -; CDR3aa: ASSLVGNNQPQH
j_gene: TRBJ1-6; v_gene: TRBV4-3; abundance: -; CDR3aa: ASRARLGQGHNSPLH
j_gene: TRBJ2-1; v_gene: TRBV6-4; abundance: -; CDR3aa: ASSIAGGSYNEQF
j_gene: TRBJ1-1; v_gene: TRBV7-8; abundance: -; CDR3aa: ASTKARFPNTEAF
j_gene: TRBJ2-3; v_gene: TRBV5-5; abundance: -; CDR3aa: ASSETPTDTQY
j_gene: TRBJ1-4; v_gene: TRBV20-1; abundance: -; CDR3aa: SARDLEKLF
j_gene: TRBJ1-2; v_gene: TRBV6-5; abundance: -; CDR3aa: ASRVTGYKDGYT
j_gene: TRBJ1-3; v_gene: TRBV5-4; abundance: -; CDR3aa: ASSLGGAQSGNTIY
j_gene: TRBJ1-1; v_gene: TRBV7-9; abundance: -; CDR3aa: ASSLRFSEAF
j_gene: TRBJ1-5; v_gene: TRBV10-3; abundance: -; CDR3aa: AITDSNQPQH
j_gene: TRBJ1-6; v_gene: TRBV6-2/TRBV6-3; abundance: -; CDR3aa: ASSSRSRSALH